The 18 T cell receptor beta chains reported below all come from one sample, sequenced in a study of CD8+CD57+ T cells in acquired aplastic anemia. Investigators profiled TCR beta VDJ and CDR3 from genomic DNA template. MiXCR, run by TCRdb on the reads, gives a single entry per CDR3 protein. Of 180,000 or so distinct CDR3 sequences listed, roughly 50% are singletons. Patients selected for sequencing had displayed CD8+CD57+ cell expansion by flow cytometry. Sequencing used sorted CD4+, CD8+, or CD8+CD57+ T cells (not recorded which) from PBMCs. The receptors were sampled from a human donor with aplastic anemia.

This chain uses TRBV24-1 with TRBJ1-2; maybe TRBD1 (5 bases). The V end was cut by 4 bases, the J end by 2 bases, with 10 bases between. CDR1 KGHDR and CDR2 SFDVKD come from the germline V gene. CDR3 length: 14 residues. This CDR3 is CATSDPGRNYGYTF. CDR3 nucleotides: TGTGCCACCAGTGACCCAGGGAGAAACTATGGCTACACCTTC.

The rearrangement joins TRBV5-4 to TRBJ2-7, with 7 nucleotides matching TRBD2. The trim removed 7 bases at V and 0 bases at J, leaving 13 bases unmatched. CDR1 is SGHNT and CDR2 is YYREEE in the germline V gene (reference sequence). There are 16 residues in the CDR3. CDR3 protein: CASPRLGTTTSYEQYF. The CDR3 bases are TGTGCCAGCCCTAGGTTGGGGACTACAACCTCCTACGAGCAGTACTTC.

The chain recombines TRBV20-1 with TRBJ2-1; 8 bases map to TRBD1. In germline, CDR1 is DFQATT, CDR2 SNEGSKA (reference sequence). V gave up 1 base and J gave up 9 bases; unmatched junction bases: 5. This CDR3 spans 13 amino acids. The CDR3 here is CSARGTGSPEQFF. In DNA, the CDR3 is TGCAGTGCTAGAGGGACAGGGTCGCCTGAGCAGTTCTTC.

This clonotype occurred many times. The V call is TRBV7-8, the J call TRBJ2-1, with 11 bases fitting TRBD2. The J segment lost 5 bases and the V segment lost 5 bases, leaving 5 bases of the junction unmatched. The CDR3 runs 15 residues. Germline V gene data show CDR1 as SGHVS and CDR2 as FQNEAQ. CDR3 sequence: CASSRSGRANNEQFF. CDR3 DNA sequence: TGTGCCAGCAGCCGTAGCGGGAGGGCAAACAATGAGCAGTTCTTC.

The chain carries TRBV11-1 and TRBJ2-6; 7 bases align to TRBD1. After removal of 5 bases from V and 0 bases from J, the junction contained 13 bases not matched to a gene. The germline CDR1 and CDR2 sequences are SGHAT and FQDESV (reference sequence). The CDR3 covers 19 residues. The chain's CDR3 is CASSIPRDSIVSGANVLTF. CDR3 coding DNA: TGTGCCAGCAGCATACCCCGGGACAGTATTGTCTCTGGGGCCAACGTCCTGACTTTC.

This sequence joins TRBV7-9 and TRBJ2-7; D call uncertain. The CDR3 sequence is 14 residues long. V shed 1 base and J shed 2 bases, with 9 bases lying between them. Germline V gene data show CDR1 as SEHNR and CDR2 as FQNEAQ (reference sequence). The CDR3 loop is CASSLGQVAYEQYF. CDR3 nucleotides: TGTGCCAGCAGCTTAGGGCAGGTAGCCTACGAGCAGTACTTC.

In its sample, this clonotype was seen a few times. The rearrangement links TRBV20-1 to TRBJ1-1; 9 nucleotides match TRBD1. Per the germline V gene, CDR1 is DFQATT and CDR2 is SNEGSKA (reference sequence). V shed 3 bases and J 0 bases; nucleotides not matched to a gene: 2. This CDR3 contains 14 residues. The chain's CDR3 is CSARGQGMNTEAFF. The CDR3 DNA sequence: TGCAGTGCTAGGGGACAGGGAATGAACACTGAAGCTTTCTTT.

J is TRBJ2-1 and V is TRBV2; D not certain. The length of the CDR3 is 10 residues. The ends were cut back, 8 bases at V and 10 bases at J, with 9 bases in the middle. The V gene's germline CDR1 is SNHLY and CDR2 FYNNEI. CDR3 residues: CASSGREQFF. The CDR3, as DNA: TGTGCCAGCTCGGGCAGGGAGCAGTTCTTC.

The chain joins TRBV10-3 to TRBJ1-5; 7 bases fit TRBD1. In germline, CDR1 is ENHRY, CDR2 SYGVKD. V shed 11 bases, J shed 0 bases, and the junction held 4 bases outside the gene matches. The CDR3 runs to 13 residues. CDR3 sequence: CASGGYSNQPQHF. The CDR3 nucleotides are TGTGCCTCAGGGGGTTATAGCAATCAGCCCCAGCATTTT.

The V gene is TRBV24-1, the J gene TRBJ2-2; D gene ambiguous. In germline, CDR1 is KGHDR, CDR2 SFDVKD. Trimming took off 3 bases at V and 0 bases at J, with 13 bases between the two ends. The CDR3 consists of 17 residues. CDR3 in amino acids: CATSDASRSTNTGELFF. The CDR3 DNA follows: TGTGCCACCAGTGATGCCTCAAGAAGTACGAACACCGGGGAGCTGTTTTTT.

This clonotype was detected a few times. A read error may explain this, as a much larger clone is one base away. The chain carries TRBV7-2 and TRBJ2-1, with D perhaps assigned TRBD1 or TRBD2 (5 bases each). The V end was cut by 5 bases, the J end by 4 bases, with 15 bases between. This CDR3 spans 15 amino acids. Germline V CDR1 and CDR2: SGHTA, FQGNSA. The CDR3 DNA reads as TGTGCCAGCAGCCCGTCCGGGACCGGTTACAATGAGCAGTTCTTC. Its protein is CASSPSGTGYNEQFF.

This clonotype has ten or more counts. V gene TRBV19 combines with J gene TRBJ1-1, with TRBD1 matching over 7 bases. The CDR3 runs to 13 residues. V shed 6 bases, J shed 1 base, and the junction held 2 bases outside the gene matches. Germline values: CDR1 LNHDA, CDR2 SQIVND (reference sequence). The chain's CDR3 is CASRGQRNTEAFF. The CDR3 nucleotides are TGTGCCAGTAGGGGACAGAGGAACACTGAAGCTTTCTTT. Supplemented by reference TRBV19 and TRBJ1-1, the full variable domain reads DGGITQSPKYLFRKEGQNVTLSCEQNLNHDAMYWYRQDPGQGLRLIYYSQIVNDFQKGDIAEGYSVSREKKESFPLTVTSAQKNPTAFYLCASRGQRNTEAFFGQGTRLTVV.

V gene TRBV3-1 combines with J gene TRBJ2-2; D is ambiguous. The CDR3 is 13 amino acids. In germline, CDR1 is LGHDT, CDR2 YNNKEL (reference sequence). V dropped 2 bases and J dropped 8 bases, with 9 bases sitting between them. The CDR3 region is CASSQTVGGELFF. The CDR3 coding sequence is TGTGCCAGCAGCCAAACGGTTGGTGGGGAGCTGTTTTTT.

The sample holds one count of this clonotype. J is TRBJ2-7 and V is TRBV25-1; D is unclear. The CDR3 covers 13 residues. Germline lookup yields CDR1 MGHDK and CDR2 SYGVNS. V was shortened by 5 bases and J by 0 bases, with 8 bases between the two germline ends. CDR3 sequence reads: CASSLQSSYEQYF. CDR3 DNA: TGTGCCAGCAGTTTACAAAGCTCCTACGAGCAGTACTTC.

The table lists this clonotype with many counts. V gene TRBV12-3 or TRBV12-4 combines with J gene TRBJ2-2, with 10 bases identical to TRBD2. Unmatched junction bases numbered 5, after V lost 1 base and J lost 6 bases. The CDR3 runs 16 residues. CDR3 residues: CASSLGASGSAGELFF. For the CDR3, the DNA is TGTGCCAGCAGTTTAGGGGCTAGCGGGAGTGCCGGGGAGCTGTTTTTT.

This clonotype came up a few times. The rearrangement links TRBV29-1 to TRBJ2-7, with D perhaps matching TRBD2 (6 bases). V was pared by 7 bases and J by 5 bases, with 18 bases between. From germline, CDR1 is SQVTM and CDR2 ANQGSEA. This CDR3 has 13 residues. The CDR3, as DNA: TGCAGCGCTACCCTCCGCGGGACCGACGAGCAGTACTTC. This encodes CSATLRGTDEQYF.

On this clonotype: The junction shows a germline mismatch at one end, possibly a read error. The chain recombines TRBV15 with TRBJ2-5, with 8 bases that match TRBD1. Germline-derived CDR1 and CDR2 are LNHNV and YYDKDF (reference sequence). The CDR3 is 15 amino acids. The chain's CDR3 is CATSRDRGLGETQCF. The CDR3 coding sequence is TGTGCTACCAGCAGAGACAGGGGCCTCGGAGAGACCCAGTGCTTC.

The V and J genes are TRBV5-6 and TRBJ2-7, with D tentatively TRBD1 (6 bases). Deletions cut 4 bases from V and 5 bases from J, with 16 bases between. This CDR3 is built from 14 residues. CDR1 and CDR2 (germline): SGHDT, YYEEEE. The CDR3 sequence: CASSADRSKDEQYF. The CDR3 DNA reads as TGTGCCAGCAGCGCTGACAGGTCTAAGGACGAGCAGTACTTC.